The 11 T cell receptor beta chains below come from one sample, sequenced in a study of shared clonotypes between healthy human individuals. Using immunoSEQ multiplex PCR, the repertoire was profiled, and TCRdb retains in-frame clones only, with some absent. The sample holds about a million clones, 70% to 85% seen once. The sequencing input was memory CD4+ T cells from PBMCs. Subset denoted: CD45RA-negative fraction. The source is a man aged 18-30 years in good health. Some clones in this sample may be carry-over from other donors' samples.

The gene calls are TRBV5-1 and TRBJ2-2; 8 bases are shared with TRBD2. The V gene end was trimmed by 4 bases and the J gene end by 5 bases; junction bases not matched to a gene: 4. The CDR3 is 14 residues long. CDR1 is SGHRS and CDR2 is YFSETQ in the germline V gene. As DNA, the CDR3 is TGCGCCAGCAGCAGAGGACTAGCAACCGGGGAGCTGTTTTTT. Encoded protein: CASSRGLATGELFF.

The chain recombines TRBV5-6 with TRBJ1-6, with D uncertain. Germline V gives CDR1 SGHDT, CDR2 YYEEEE. V was clipped by 0 bases and J by 7 bases, with 5 bases between them. The CDR3 length is 13 residues. CDR3 region: CASSLEQNSPLHF. In DNA form, the CDR3 reads TGTGCCAGCAGCTTGGAGCAAAATTCACCCCTCCACTTT.

This clone showed up just once. The chain combines TRBV9 with TRBJ2-3; tentatively, D is TRBD1 (6 bases). This CDR3 has 14 residues. Germline V lookup: CDR1 SGDLS, CDR2 YYNGEE. V shed 3 bases and J shed 3 bases, with 11 bases lying between them. DNA for the CDR3: TGTGCCAGCAGCGCCGAACAGGGAACAGATACGCAGTATTTT. Protein: CASSAEQGTDTQYF.

The chain is built from TRBV19 and TRBJ2-1; D not resolved. The length of the CDR3 is 14 residues. Germline CDR1 is LNHDA and CDR2 is SQIVND (reference sequence). V gave up 3 bases and J gave up 0 bases, with 6 bases separating them. CDR3 coding DNA: TGTGCCAGTAGTATGCTTAGCTCCTACAATGAGCAGTTCTTC. Amino acid sequence: CASSMLSSYNEQFF.

CDR3 DNA sequence: TGTGCCATCAGTGAGAACAGGGGCGGCACTGAAGCTTTCTTT. Its protein is CAISENRGGTEAFF. The chain joins TRBV10-3 to TRBJ1-1, with 7 positions matching TRBD1. The ends lost 2 bases at V and 4 bases at J; junction bases unmatched: 4. From germline, CDR1 is ENHRY and CDR2 SYGVKD. The CDR3 covers 14 residues.

V usage is TRBV18 and J usage is TRBJ1-2; D possibly corresponds to TRBD1 (5 bases). The CDR3 contains 15 residues. Germline loops: CDR1 KGHSH, CDR2 LQKENI. The V and J ends lost 2 bases and 1 base respectively, with 11 bases between them. CDR3 loop: CASSPASGDNYGYTF. The CDR3 DNA is TGTGCCAGCTCACCAGCGTCGGGGGATAACTATGGCTACACCTTC.

V usage is TRBV27 and J usage is TRBJ2-2, with 9 bases identical to TRBD2. This CDR3 is built from 17 residues. The ends lost 3 bases at V and 7 bases at J; junction bases unmatched: 12. CDR1 and CDR2 (germline): MNHEY, SMNVEV (reference sequence). This chain's CDR3 is CASSFSTSGLPYGELFF. In nucleotides, the CDR3 is TGTGCCAGCAGTTTTTCCACTAGCGGGCTTCCTTACGGGGAGCTGTTTTTT.

At least ten counts were recorded for this clone. The chain employs TRBV5-5 and TRBJ1-1; a possible D gene is TRBD1 (6 bases). This CDR3 has 16 residues. V was pared by 5 bases and J by 0 bases, with 17 bases between. Germline V gene lookup returns CDR1 SGHKS and CDR2 YYEKEE (reference sequence). The CDR3: CASRPSRQAMNTEAFF. CDR3 coding DNA: TGTGCCAGCAGACCCTCCCGACAGGCCATGAACACTGAAGCTTTCTTT.

With regard to this clone: At one end, the junction sequence differs from germline, possibly due to a read error. This CDR3 reads CAISEGGVYTF. DNA for the CDR3: TGTGCCATCAGTGAAGGGGGAGTCTACACCTTC. V gene TRBV6-5 combines with J gene TRBJ1-2; possibly TRBD1 for D (6 bases). Germline CDR1 MNHEY, CDR2 SVGAGI. The CDR3 sequence is 11 residues long.

A remark on this clone: The sample contains more than one DNA sequence encoding this CDR3. The V gene is TRBV28, the J gene TRBJ2-7, with TRBD1 matching over 10 bases. Germline V gene lookup returns CDR1 MDHEN and CDR2 SYDVKM. V shed 6 bases and J 1 base; nucleotides not matched to a gene: 0. The CDR3 contains 13 residues. The CDR3: CASRGQGSYEQYF. Written as DNA, the CDR3 is TGTGCCAGCAGGGGACAGGGGTCCTACGAGCAGTACTTC.

The chain has TRBV14 and TRBJ1-1; D is ambiguous. There are 14 residues in the CDR3. Germline V CDR1 and CDR2: SGHDN, FVKESK. Trimming left V 2 bases short and J 0 bases short, with 7 bases between. CDR3 DNA: TGTGCCAGCAGCCAACGGTGGGTGAACACTGAAGCTTTCTTT. Protein product: CASSQRWVNTEAFF. Full variable domain (remainder filled in from reference TRBV14 and TRBJ1-1): EAGVTQFPSHSVIEKGQTVTLRCDPISGHDNLYWYRRVMGKEIKFLLHFVKESKQDESGMPNNRFLAERTGGTYSTLKVQPAELEDSGVYFCASSQRWVNTEAFFGQGTRLTVV.